What follows are 14 T cell receptor beta chains derived from one specimen sequenced in a study of blood T cells in healthy people across ages. Combining a sample-barcoded 5' primer with a J-beta primer mix, a second PCR ran for about 6 to 12 cycles. TCRdb itself ran the 5' RACE reads through MiXCR, one entry per CDR3 protein. The repertoire holds about 840,000 distinct CDR3 sequences, with approximately 32% as singletons. These data were likewise used in another study, on T cells of mothers and their children.

The material sequenced was blood. Source of these receptors: a woman between 35 and 50 years old in good health.

The chain combines TRBV5-1 with TRBJ2-3; D might be TRBD1 (6 bases). The germline CDR1 and CDR2 sequences are SGHRS and YFSETQ. Trimming left V 0 bases short and J 0 bases short, with 17 bases between. CDR3 length equals 18 residues. The DNA of the CDR3 is TGCGCCAGCAGCTTGGGTAGCACGAGGGGACATAGCACAGATACGCAGTATTTT. This translates into CASSLGSTRGHSTDTQYF.

On this clonotype itself: Just one base apart from a much larger clone, this may be a read error. No conserved phenylalanine or tryptophan ends this CDR3, so it is likely a read error. The chain carries TRBV27 and TRBJ2-7; 7 bases line up with TRBD2. The germline gives CDR1 MNHEY, CDR2 SMNVEV (reference sequence). The CDR3 contains 14 residues. The junction had 6 bases not matched to a gene; V was cut back by 3 bases and J by 4 bases. Here the CDR3 DNA reads TGTGCCAGCAGTTTGGGGGGGGAGGGTTACGAGCAGTACTTA. It yields the protein CASSLGGEGYEQYL.

This clonotype showed up just once. V gene TRBV6-5 combines with J gene TRBJ1-1, with no clear D. The CDR3 is made up of 17 amino acids. Germline V CDR1 and CDR2: MNHEY, SVGAGI. Trimming pared 0 bases from V and 0 bases from J, leaving 14 bases between. The CDR3 DNA sequence: TGTGCCAGCAGTTACTCGAATAAAGGATACATGAACACTGAAGCTTTCTTT. It is translated as CASSYSNKGYMNTEAFF.

The V gene is TRBV20-1, the J gene TRBJ2-3, with 8 bases aligning to TRBD2. The junction had 12 bases not matched to a gene; V was cut back by 0 bases and J by 7 bases. CDR1 and CDR2 (germline): DFQATT, SNEGSKA (reference sequence). CDR3 length equals 16 residues. CDR3 protein: CSAREPLAAATYTQYF. The CDR3 DNA reads as TGCAGTGCTAGAGAGCCACTAGCGGCCGCCACCTATACGCAGTATTTT.

This sequence joins TRBV18 and TRBJ1-4; a weak D match, TRBD1 (5 bases). V lost 3 bases, J lost 0 bases, and 14 bases lay in between. CDR1 is KGHSH and CDR2 is LQKENI in the germline V gene. The CDR3 contains 17 residues. DNA of the CDR3: TGTGCCAGCTCACCCTGGGCCCGGGGCACAACTAATGAAAAACTGTTTTTT. Translation gives CASSPWARGTTNEKLFF.

On this clonotype: Since a much larger clone is just one base distant, this may be a read error. The DNA of the CDR3 is TGCAGTACTACCGCGGGACGGGCAATTTATGGCTACACCTTC. Translating it yields CSTTAGRAIYGYTF. The rearrangement joins TRBV20-1 to TRBJ1-2; D perhaps matches TRBD1 (5 bases). The CDR3 loop spans 14 amino acids. Germline assignment: CDR1 DFQATT and CDR2 SNEGSKA (reference sequence). Between the trimmed V and J ends, which lost 8 bases and 5 bases, there was a span of 21 bases.

This clonotype has just a few counts. The chain carries TRBV27 and TRBJ1-2, with a weak D call TRBD1 (5 bases). V lost 0 bases to trimming and J lost 7 bases, with 15 bases between them. The CDR3 consists of 15 residues. Germline V gives CDR1 MNHEY, CDR2 SMNVEV (reference sequence). The CDR3 region has the DNA TGTGCCAGCAGTTTATCCCCAGCAGGGCCAGGTGGCTACACCTTC. Translating gives CASSLSPAGPGGYTF.

The rearrangement uses TRBV24-1 and TRBJ1-1; D call uncertain. Germline V gives CDR1 KGHDR, CDR2 SFDVKD. V dropped 8 bases and J dropped 2 bases, with 17 bases sitting between them. This CDR3 comprises 15 residues. The CDR3 nucleotides read TGTGCCACCACTGCCAATCGACGGGTAAACACTGAAGCTTTCTTT. Amino acid sequence: CATTANRRVNTEAFF.

This clonotype appeared a few times. The chain employs TRBV20-1 and TRBJ2-3; unclear D gene. The length of the CDR3 is 13 residues. Looked up from germline, CDR1 is DFQATT and CDR2 is SNEGSKA (reference sequence). V was cut by 6 bases and J by 1 base, with 11 bases left in between. CDR3 bases: TGCAGTGCCCCAATCTTCGGCACAGATACGCAGTATTTT. This gives the protein CSAPIFGTDTQYF.

Details on this clonotype: A read error may be the cause here, since a much bigger clone is one base away. The V gene is TRBV6-4, the J gene TRBJ1-6, with D possibly TRBD1 on 6 matching bases. The CDR3 extends over 13 amino acids. Germline V CDR1 and CDR2: MRHNA, SNTAGT. This CDR3 reads CASSEGDNSPRHF. CDR3 bases: TGTGCCAGCAGTGAGGGGGACAATTCACCCCGCCACTTT.

The V and J genes are TRBV12-3 or TRBV12-4 and TRBJ1-1, with TRBD1 as a possible D gene (5 bases). V lost 5 bases, J lost 2 bases, and 21 bases lay in between. This CDR3 has 17 residues. The CDR3, as DNA: TGTGCCAGCAGTAGTCTGGGGACCTCGCGTGGAAACACTGAAGCTTTCTTT. This encodes CASSSLGTSRGNTEAFF.

Comment on this clonotype: Since a much larger clone is just one base distant, this may be a read error. The conserved phenylalanine or tryptophan normally closing the CDR3 is absent here, so this likely arose from a read error. The V and J genes are TRBV3-1 and TRBJ2-7; no firm D call. Germline CDR1 LGHDT, CDR2 YNNKEL (reference sequence). Trimming shortened V by 8 bases and J by 0 bases, and 17 bases separated the two germline ends. The CDR3 loop spans 15 amino acids. The CDR3 protein is CASQDSGLSSYEQYL. The CDR3 DNA reads TGTGCCAGCCAGGATTCCGGCCTAAGCTCCTACGAGCAGTACCTC.

The chain is built from TRBV7-9 and TRBJ2-5, with 12 bases identical to TRBD1. The J call may be incorrect, as the DNA end agrees better with TRBJ2-1. CDR1 SEHNR and CDR2 FQNEAQ come from the germline V gene (reference sequence). The CDR3 covers 17 residues. The CDR3 DNA sequence: TGTGCCAGCAGCTCCGGGACAGGGGGCACGCTGGGCGAGACCCAGTTCTTC. Translated: CASSSGTGGTLGETQFF.

This clonotype came up a few times. CDR3 sequence: CASRGSTSYNEQFF. CDR3 DNA sequence: TGTGCCAGCAGAGGCAGCACCTCCTACAATGAGCAGTTCTTC. This rearrangement joins TRBV28 to TRBJ2-1; D remains unclear. The ends were cut back, 6 bases at V and 0 bases at J, with 9 bases in the middle. The CDR3 runs 14 residues. Germline V lookup: CDR1 MDHEN, CDR2 SYDVKM. Together with reference TRBV28 and TRBJ2-1, the CDR3 gives the full variable domain: DVKVTQSSRYLVKRTGEKVFLECVQDMDHENMFWYRQDPGLGLRLIYFSYDVKMKEKGDIPEGYSVSREKKERFSLILESASTNQTSMYLCASRGSTSYNEQFFGPGTRLTVL.